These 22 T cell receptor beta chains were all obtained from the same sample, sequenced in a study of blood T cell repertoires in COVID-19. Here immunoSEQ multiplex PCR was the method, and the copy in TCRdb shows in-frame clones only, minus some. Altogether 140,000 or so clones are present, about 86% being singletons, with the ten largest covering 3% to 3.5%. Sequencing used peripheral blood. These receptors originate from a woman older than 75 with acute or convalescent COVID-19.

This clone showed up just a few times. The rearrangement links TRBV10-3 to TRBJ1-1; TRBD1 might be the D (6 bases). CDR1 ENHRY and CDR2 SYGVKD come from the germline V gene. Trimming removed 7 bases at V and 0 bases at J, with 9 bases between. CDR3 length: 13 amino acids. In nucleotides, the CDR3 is TGTGCCATCAAGGGGGACATGAACACTGAAGCTTTCTTT. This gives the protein CAIKGDMNTEAFF.

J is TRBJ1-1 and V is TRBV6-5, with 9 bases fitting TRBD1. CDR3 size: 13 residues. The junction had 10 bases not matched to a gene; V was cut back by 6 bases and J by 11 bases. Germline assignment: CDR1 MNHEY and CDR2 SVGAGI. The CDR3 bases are TGTGCCAGCAGAGGCTACAGGGGGCTTGGGGCTTTCTTT. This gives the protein CASRGYRGLGAFF.

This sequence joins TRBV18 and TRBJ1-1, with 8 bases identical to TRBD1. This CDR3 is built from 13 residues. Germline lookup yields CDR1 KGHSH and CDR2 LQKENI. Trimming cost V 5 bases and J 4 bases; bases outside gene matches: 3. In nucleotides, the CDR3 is TGTGCCAGCTCATTCGACAGGGGCACTGAAGCTTTCTTT. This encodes CASSFDRGTEAFF.

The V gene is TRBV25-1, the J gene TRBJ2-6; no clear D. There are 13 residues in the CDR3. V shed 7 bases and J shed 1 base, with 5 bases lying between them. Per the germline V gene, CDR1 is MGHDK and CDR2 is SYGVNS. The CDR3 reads CASTLSGANVLTF. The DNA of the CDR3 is TGTGCCAGCACTTTGTCTGGGGCCAACGTCCTGACTTTC.

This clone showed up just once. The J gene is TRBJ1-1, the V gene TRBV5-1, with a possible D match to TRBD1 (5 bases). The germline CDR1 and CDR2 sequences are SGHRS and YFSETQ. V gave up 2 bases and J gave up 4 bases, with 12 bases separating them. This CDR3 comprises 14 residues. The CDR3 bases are TGCGCCAGCAGCTTACAGACGGGGGGCACTGAAGCTTTCTTT. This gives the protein CASSLQTGGTEAFF.

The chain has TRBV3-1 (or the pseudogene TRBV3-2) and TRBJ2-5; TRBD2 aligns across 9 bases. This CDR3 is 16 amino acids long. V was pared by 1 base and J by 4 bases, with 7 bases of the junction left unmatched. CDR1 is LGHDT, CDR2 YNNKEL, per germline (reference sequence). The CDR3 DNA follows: TGTGCCAGCAGCCAAGTAGGCGGGGGGGCCCTAGAGACCCAGTACTTC. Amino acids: CASSQVGGGALETQYF.

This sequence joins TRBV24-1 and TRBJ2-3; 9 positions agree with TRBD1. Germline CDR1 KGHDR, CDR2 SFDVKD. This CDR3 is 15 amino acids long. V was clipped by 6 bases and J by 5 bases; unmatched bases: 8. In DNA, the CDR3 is TGTGCCACCAGTCTTCGGACAGGGGCGGGAGATACGCAGTATTTT. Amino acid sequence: CATSLRTGAGDTQYF.

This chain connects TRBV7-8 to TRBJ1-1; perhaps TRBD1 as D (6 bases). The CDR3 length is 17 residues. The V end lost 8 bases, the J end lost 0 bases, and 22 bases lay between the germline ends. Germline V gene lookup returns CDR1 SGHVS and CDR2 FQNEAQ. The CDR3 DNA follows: TGTGCCAGCGGTTCCAGGACAGTGGATCATATGAACACTGAAGCTTTCTTT. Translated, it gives CASGSRTVDHMNTEAFF.

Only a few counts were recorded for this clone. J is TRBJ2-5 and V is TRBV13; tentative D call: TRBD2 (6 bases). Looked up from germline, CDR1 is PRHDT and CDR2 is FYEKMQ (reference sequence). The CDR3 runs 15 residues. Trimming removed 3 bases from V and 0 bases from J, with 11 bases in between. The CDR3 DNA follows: TGTGCCAGCAGCTTTGGGGGGATGTACCAAGAGACCCAGTACTTC. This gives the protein CASSFGGMYQETQYF. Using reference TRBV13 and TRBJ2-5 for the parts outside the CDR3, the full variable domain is AAGVIQSPRHLIKEKRETATLKCYPIPRHDTVYWYQQGPGQDPQFLISFYEKMQSDKGSIPDRFSAQQFSDYHSELNMSSLELGDSALYFCASSFGGMYQETQYFGPGTRLLVL.

The DNA of the CDR3 is TGTGCCACCAGCAGAGATTCACAAGAGACCCAGTACTTC. Protein product: CATSRDSQETQYF. The rearrangement joins TRBV15 to TRBJ2-5; D is uncertain. This CDR3 spans 13 amino acids. V was cut by 0 bases and J by 2 bases, with 4 bases left in between. Germline V gives CDR1 LNHNV, CDR2 YYDKDF (reference sequence).

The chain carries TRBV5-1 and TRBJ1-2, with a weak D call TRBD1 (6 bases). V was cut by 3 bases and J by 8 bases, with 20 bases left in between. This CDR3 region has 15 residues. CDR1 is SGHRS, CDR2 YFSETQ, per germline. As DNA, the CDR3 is TGCGCCAGCAGCTGGGGGACAAGCGGTCGGGGCGGCTACACCTTC. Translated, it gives CASSWGTSGRGGYTF.

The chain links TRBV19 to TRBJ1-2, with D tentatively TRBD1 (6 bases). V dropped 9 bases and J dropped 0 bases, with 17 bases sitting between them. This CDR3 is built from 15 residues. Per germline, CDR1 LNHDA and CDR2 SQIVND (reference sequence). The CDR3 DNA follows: TGTGCCAGCGCACAGGGTTGGCGGACTAACTATGGCTACACCTTC. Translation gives CASAQGWRTNYGYTF. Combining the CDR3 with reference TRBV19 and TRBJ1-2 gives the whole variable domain DGGITQSPKYLFRKEGQNVTLSCEQNLNHDAMYWYRQDPGQGLRLIYYSQIVNDFQKGDIAEGYSVSREKKESFPLTVTSAQKNPTAFYLCASAQGWRTNYGYTFGSGTRLTVV.

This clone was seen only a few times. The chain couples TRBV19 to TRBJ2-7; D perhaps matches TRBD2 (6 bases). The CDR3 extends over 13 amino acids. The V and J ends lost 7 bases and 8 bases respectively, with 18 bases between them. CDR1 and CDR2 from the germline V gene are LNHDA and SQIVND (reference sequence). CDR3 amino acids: CASNDRRGQQQYF. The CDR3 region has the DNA TGTGCCAGTAATGACCGGAGGGGCCAGCAGCAGTACTTC.

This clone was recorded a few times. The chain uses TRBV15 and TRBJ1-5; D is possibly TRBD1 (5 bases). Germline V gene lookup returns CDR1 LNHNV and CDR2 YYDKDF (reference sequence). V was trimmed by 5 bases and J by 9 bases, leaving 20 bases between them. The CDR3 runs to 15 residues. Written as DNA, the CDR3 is TGTGCCACCAGCGGGGAGGACACGAGGGGATGGCCCCAGCATTTT. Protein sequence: CATSGEDTRGWPQHF.

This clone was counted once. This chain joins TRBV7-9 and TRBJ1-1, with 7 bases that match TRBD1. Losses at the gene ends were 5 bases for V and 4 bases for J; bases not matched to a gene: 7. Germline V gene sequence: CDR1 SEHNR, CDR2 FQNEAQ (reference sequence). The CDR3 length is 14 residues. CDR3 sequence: CASSMTGPGTEAFF. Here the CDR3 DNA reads TGTGCCAGCAGCATGACAGGGCCGGGCACTGAAGCTTTCTTT.

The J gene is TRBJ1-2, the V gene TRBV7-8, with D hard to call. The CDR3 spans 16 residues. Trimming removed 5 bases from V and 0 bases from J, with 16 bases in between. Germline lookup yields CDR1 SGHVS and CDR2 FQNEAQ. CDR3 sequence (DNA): TGTGCCAGCAGCCATATCCGACTTGGAGCTAACTATGGCTACACCTTC. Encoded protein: CASSHIRLGANYGYTF.

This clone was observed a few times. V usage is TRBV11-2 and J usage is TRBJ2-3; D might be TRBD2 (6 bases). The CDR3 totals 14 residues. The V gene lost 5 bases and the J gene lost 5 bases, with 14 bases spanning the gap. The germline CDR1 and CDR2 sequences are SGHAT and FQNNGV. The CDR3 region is CASSRFRGKDTQYF. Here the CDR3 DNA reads TGTGCCAGCAGCCGCTTTCGGGGGAAAGATACGCAGTATTTT.

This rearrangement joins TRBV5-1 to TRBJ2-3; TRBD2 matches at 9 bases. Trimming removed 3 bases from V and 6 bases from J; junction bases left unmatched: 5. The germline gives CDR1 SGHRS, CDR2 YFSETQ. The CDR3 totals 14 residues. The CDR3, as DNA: TGCGCCAGCAGCTCCCTAGCGGGGAGGGATACGCAGTATTTT. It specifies CASSSLAGRDTQYF.

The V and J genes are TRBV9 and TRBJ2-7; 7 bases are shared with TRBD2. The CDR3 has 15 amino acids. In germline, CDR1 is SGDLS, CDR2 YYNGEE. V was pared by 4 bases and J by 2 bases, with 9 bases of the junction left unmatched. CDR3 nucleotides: TGTGCCAGCAGCCCCGGGGGGTACGGGACCTACGAGCAGTACTTC. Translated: CASSPGGYGTYEQYF.

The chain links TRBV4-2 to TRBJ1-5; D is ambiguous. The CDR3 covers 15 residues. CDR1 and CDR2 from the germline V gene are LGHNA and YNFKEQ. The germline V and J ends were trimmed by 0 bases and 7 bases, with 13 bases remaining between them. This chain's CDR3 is CASSQDSLPSQPQHF. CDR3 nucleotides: TGTGCCAGCAGCCAAGATAGCCTACCGAGCCAGCCCCAGCATTTT.

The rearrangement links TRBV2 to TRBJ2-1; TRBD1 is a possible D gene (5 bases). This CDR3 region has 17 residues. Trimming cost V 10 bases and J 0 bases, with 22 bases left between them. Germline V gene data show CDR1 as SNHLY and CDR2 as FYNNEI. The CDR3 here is CATSRQWGLSSYNEQFF. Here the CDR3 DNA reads TGTGCCACCTCCCGTCAATGGGGCCTGAGCTCCTACAATGAGCAGTTCTTC.

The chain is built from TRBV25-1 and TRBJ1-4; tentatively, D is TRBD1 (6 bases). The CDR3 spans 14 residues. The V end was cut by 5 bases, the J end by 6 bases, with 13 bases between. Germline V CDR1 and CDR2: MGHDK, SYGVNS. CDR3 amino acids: CASSPRGYYEKLFF. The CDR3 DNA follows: TGTGCCAGCAGTCCCAGGGGTTATTATGAAAAACTGTTTTTT.